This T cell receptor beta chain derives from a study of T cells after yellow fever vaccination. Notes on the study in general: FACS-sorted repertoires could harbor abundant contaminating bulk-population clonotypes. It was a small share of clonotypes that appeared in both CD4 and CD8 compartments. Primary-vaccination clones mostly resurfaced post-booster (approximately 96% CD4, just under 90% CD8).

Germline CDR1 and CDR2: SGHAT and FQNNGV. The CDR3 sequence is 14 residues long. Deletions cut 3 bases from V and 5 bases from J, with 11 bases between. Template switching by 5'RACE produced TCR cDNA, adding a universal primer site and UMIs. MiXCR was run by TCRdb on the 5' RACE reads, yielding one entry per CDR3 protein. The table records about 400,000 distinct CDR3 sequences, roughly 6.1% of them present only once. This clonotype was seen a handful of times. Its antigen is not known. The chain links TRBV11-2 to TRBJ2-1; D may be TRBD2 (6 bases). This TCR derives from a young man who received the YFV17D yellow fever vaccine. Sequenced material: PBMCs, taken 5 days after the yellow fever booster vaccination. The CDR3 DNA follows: TGTGCCAGCAGCTTGGACCGGGAGAACAATGAGCAGTTCTTC. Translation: CASSLDRENNEQFF.